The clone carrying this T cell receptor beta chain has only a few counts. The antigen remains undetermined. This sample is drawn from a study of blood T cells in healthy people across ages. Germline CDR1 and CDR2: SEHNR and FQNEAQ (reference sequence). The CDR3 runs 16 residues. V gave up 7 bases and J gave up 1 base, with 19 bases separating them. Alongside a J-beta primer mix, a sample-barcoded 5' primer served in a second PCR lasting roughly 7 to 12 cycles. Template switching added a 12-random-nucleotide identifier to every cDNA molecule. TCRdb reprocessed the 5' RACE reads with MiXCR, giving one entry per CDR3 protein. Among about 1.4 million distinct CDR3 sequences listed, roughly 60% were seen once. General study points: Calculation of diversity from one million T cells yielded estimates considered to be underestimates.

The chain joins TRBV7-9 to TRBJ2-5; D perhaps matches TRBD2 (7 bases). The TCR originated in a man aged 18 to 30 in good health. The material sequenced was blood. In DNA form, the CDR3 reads TGTGCCAGCACCGAAATAGGGGGGGAACCCCAAGAGACCCAGTACTTC. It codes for CASTEIGGEPQETQYF.